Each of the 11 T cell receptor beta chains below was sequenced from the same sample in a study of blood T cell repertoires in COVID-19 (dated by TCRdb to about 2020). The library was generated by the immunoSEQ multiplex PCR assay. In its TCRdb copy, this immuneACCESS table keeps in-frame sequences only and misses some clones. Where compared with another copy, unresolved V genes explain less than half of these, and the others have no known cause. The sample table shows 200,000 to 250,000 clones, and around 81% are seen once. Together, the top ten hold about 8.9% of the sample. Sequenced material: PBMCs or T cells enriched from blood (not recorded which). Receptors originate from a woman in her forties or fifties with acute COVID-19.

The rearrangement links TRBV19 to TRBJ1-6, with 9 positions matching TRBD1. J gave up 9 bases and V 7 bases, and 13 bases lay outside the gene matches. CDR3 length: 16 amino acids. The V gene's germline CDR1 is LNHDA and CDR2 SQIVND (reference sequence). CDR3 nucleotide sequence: TGTGCCAGTAACTCACGTAGCCGGGACAGGGTTTCACCCCTCCACTTT. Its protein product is CASNSRSRDRVSPLHF.

CDR3 DNA sequence: TGTGCCAGCAGTTTAGGTAGATTGGGGGAGCTGTTTTTT. This encodes CASSLGRLGELFF. The chain has TRBV27 and TRBJ2-2; D not resolved. Germline CDR1 reads MNHEY; CDR2 reads SMNVEV (reference sequence). V gave up 2 bases and J gave up 8 bases, with 9 bases separating them. This CDR3 comprises 13 residues.

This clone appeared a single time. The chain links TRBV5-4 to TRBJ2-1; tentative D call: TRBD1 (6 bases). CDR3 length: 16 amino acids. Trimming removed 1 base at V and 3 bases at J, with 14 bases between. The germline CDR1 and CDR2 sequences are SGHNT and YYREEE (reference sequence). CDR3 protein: CASSLSGQGYYNEQFF. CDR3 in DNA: TGTGCCAGCAGCTTGAGTGGGCAGGGGTACTACAATGAGCAGTTCTTC.

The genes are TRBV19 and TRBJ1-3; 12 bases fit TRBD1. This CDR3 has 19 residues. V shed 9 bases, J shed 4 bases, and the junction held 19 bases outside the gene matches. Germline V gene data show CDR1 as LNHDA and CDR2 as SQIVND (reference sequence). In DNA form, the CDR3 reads TGTGCCAGCTCCAACCTACCGGGACAGGGGGCCCTGAAGGGAAACACCATATATTTT. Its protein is CASSNLPGQGALKGNTIYF.

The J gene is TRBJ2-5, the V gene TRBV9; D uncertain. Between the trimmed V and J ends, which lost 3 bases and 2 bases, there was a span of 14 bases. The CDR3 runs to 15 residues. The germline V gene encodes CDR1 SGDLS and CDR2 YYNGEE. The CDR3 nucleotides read TGTGCCAGCAGCGGAGGTCGTTCCTTACAAGAGACCCAGTACTTC. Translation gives CASSGGRSLQETQYF.

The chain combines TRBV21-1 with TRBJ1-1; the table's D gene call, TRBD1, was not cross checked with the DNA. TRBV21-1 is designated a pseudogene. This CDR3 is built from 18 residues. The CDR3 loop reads CASTPWRQGGITNTEAFF. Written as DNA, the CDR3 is TGTGCCAGCACCCCATGGCGGCAGGGCGGAATTACGAACACTGAAGCTTTCTTT.

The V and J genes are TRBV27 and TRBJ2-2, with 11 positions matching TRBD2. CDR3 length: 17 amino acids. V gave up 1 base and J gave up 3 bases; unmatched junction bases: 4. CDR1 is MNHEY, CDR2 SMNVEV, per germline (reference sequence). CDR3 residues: CASSLLAGGPHTGELFF. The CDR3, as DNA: TGTGCCAGCAGTTTATTAGCGGGGGGGCCTCACACCGGGGAGCTGTTTTTT.

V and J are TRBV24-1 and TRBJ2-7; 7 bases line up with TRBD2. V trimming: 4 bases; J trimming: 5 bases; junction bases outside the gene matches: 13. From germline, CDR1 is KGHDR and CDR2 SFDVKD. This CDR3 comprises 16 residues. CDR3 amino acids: CATSDAALGGLDEQYF. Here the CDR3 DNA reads TGTGCCACCAGTGACGCGGCCTTGGGAGGGCTCGACGAGCAGTACTTC.

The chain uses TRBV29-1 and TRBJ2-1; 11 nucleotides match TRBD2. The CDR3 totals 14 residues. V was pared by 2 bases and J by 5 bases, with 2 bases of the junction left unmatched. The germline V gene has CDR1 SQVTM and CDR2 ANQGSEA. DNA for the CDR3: TGCAGCGTTGAAAGACTAGCGGGAAACAATGAGCAGTTCTTC. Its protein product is CSVERLAGNNEQFF.

The CDR3 DNA reads as TGTGCCTGGAGTGTACTTTCGGGTCGCGACGAGCAGTACTTC. It codes for CAWSVLSGRDEQYF. The rearrangement joins TRBV30 to TRBJ2-7; no definite D call. Trimming removed 0 bases from V and 5 bases from J, with 14 bases in between. Germline V lookup: CDR1 GTSNPN, CDR2 SVGIG (reference sequence). This CDR3 is built from 14 residues.

This CDR3 reads CASSETPQIVSTEAFF. DNA of the CDR3: TGTGCCAGCAGCGAGACACCCCAGATTGTAAGTACTGAAGCTTTCTTT. The chain couples TRBV9 to TRBJ1-1; D unresolved. This CDR3 comprises 16 residues. CDR1 and CDR2 from the germline V gene are SGDLS and YYNGEE. V shed 3 bases and J shed 5 bases, with 20 bases lying between them.